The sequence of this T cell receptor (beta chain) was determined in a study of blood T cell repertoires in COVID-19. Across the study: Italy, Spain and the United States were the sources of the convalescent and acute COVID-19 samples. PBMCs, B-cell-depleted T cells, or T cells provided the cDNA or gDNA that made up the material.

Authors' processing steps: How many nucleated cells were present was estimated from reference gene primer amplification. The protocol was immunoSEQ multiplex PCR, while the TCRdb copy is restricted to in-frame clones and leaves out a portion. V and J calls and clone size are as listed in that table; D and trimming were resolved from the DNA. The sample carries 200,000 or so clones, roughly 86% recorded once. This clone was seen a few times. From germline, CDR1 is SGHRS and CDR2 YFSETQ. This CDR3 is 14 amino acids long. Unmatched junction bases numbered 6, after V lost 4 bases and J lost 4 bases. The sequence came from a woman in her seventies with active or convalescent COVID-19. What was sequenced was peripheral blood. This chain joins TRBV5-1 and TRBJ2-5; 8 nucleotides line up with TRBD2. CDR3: CASSRAGVGETQYF. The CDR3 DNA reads TGCGCCAGCAGCCGAGCGGGAGTGGGAGAGACCCAGTACTTC.